This T cell receptor beta chain was sequenced during a study of patients with pleural tuberculosis. The CDR3 consists of 13 residues. Trimming pared 0 bases from V and 9 bases from J, leaving 9 bases between. Germline CDR1 reads MNHEY; CDR2 reads SVGAGI. TCRdb independently ran MiXCR on the reads; one entry per CDR3 protein. Counted here are around 49,000 distinct CDR3 sequences, 6% to 8% occurring once; the ten biggest clones make up about 16%. This clonotype was detected many times. This TCR was sampled from a human donor with pleural tuberculosis. The chain is built from TRBV6-5 and TRBJ2-1; maybe TRBD2 (5 bases). CDR3: CASSYSYSAEQFF. The DNA of the CDR3 is TGTGCCAGCAGTTACTCGTATAGCGCTGAGCAGTTCTTC.